The 10 T cell receptor beta chains given below trace back to one sample, sequenced in a study of human T cells and chemical hapten exposure (TCRdb year 2021). Library preparation used RACE. TCRdb records NextSeq 500 as the sequencer. TCRdb applied fastp at Q25 and MiXCR to the public reads, then kept only in-frame beta chains. Each CDR3 protein gets just one entry, which takes the most common genes and DNA from the rows behind it. Counted in this sample were 95,000 or so distinct CDR3 sequences; about 10% of them appeared once. Around 3% of the sample is taken by the ten largest. This specimen's time point label, interpreted: patch test 2, 6 weeks after DPC sensitization. The treatment or condition label for this specimen denotes: therapeutic diphenylcyclopropenone sensitization with weekly scalp DPC. This material consisted of whole blood, taken in connection with sensitization to the hapten diphenylcyclopropenone (DPC). The origin of the receptors is a middle-aged woman with alopecia areata. Some clones in this sample may be carry-over from other donors' samples.

This clonotype was detected many times. The chain links TRBV15 to TRBJ1-2; 8 nucleotides agree with TRBD1. There are 16 residues in the CDR3. From germline, CDR1 is LNHNV and CDR2 YYDKDF (reference sequence). After removal of 0 bases from V and 5 bases from J, the junction contained 8 bases not matched to a gene. The CDR3 DNA sequence: TGTGCCACCAGCAGAGATGGTCAGGGGGCCACGTATGGCTACACCTTC. Encoded protein: CATSRDGQGATYGYTF.

This clonotype came up many times. The chain is built from TRBV12-3 or TRBV12-4 and TRBJ2-1; 13 bases line up with TRBD2. With 6 bases clipped from V and 9 bases from J, the junction kept 8 bases outside the gene matches. This CDR3 region has 15 residues. The CDR3 loop reads CASSITSGRVGEQFF. The CDR3 DNA reads as TGTGCCAGCAGCATAACTAGCGGGAGGGTCGGTGAGCAGTTCTTC.

The chain carries TRBV3-1 and TRBJ2-3; D perhaps matches TRBD1 (6 bases). This CDR3 has 16 amino acids. Deletions cut 4 bases from V and 4 bases from J, with 18 bases between. Germline V gene lookup returns CDR1 LGHDT and CDR2 YNNKEL (reference sequence). The CDR3 protein is CASSLKLGGYADTQYF. CDR3 in DNA: TGTGCCAGCAGCCTAAAGCTAGGGGGATACGCAGATACGCAGTATTTT.

This chain connects TRBV4-2 to TRBJ2-7, with 8 bases lining up with TRBD1. From germline, CDR1 is LGHNA and CDR2 YNFKEQ. V was pared by 0 bases and J by 4 bases, with 2 bases of the junction left unmatched. The CDR3 is 14 amino acids. This CDR3 is CASSQENRGYEQYF. DNA for the CDR3: TGTGCCAGCAGCCAAGAGAACAGGGGGTACGAGCAGTACTTC.

The sample holds a few counts of this clonotype. CDR3 residues: CSVERGSDRYF. The DNA for the CDR3 is TGCAGCGTTGAAAGGGGGTCCGATCGGTACTTC. The V gene is TRBV29-1, the J gene TRBJ2-4; D is perhaps TRBD1 (6 bases). CDR1 is SQVTM, CDR2 ANQGSEA, per germline. The CDR3 has 11 amino acids. Trimming took 2 bases from V and 15 from J, leaving 14 bases between them.

The table lists this clonotype with many counts. The chain carries TRBV6-1 and TRBJ2-2, with a tentative D call TRBD1 (6 bases). V dropped 6 bases and J dropped 4 bases, with 15 bases sitting between them. The germline gives CDR1 MNHNS, CDR2 SASEGT. This CDR3 is built from 15 residues. The CDR3 sequence is CASRPDRRATGELFF. CDR3 nucleotide sequence: TGTGCCAGCAGGCCCGACAGGCGGGCCACCGGGGAGCTGTTTTTT.

This clonotype showed up just a few times. J is TRBJ1-1 and V is TRBV7-9; D is undetermined. Germline V gene sequence: CDR1 SEHNR, CDR2 FQNEAQ (reference sequence). The CDR3 is 18 amino acids. V was trimmed by 1 base and J by 4 bases, leaving 22 bases between them. The CDR3, as DNA: TGTGCCAGCAGCTTAGGTGAGGGCGGCTCTCTCTGGGGCACTGAAGCTTTCTTT. Encoded protein: CASSLGEGGSLWGTEAFF.

This clonotype turned up a few times. The V gene is TRBV6-1, the J gene TRBJ1-5; D is undetermined. Trimming shortened V by 7 bases and J by 2 bases, and 12 bases separated the two germline ends. The CDR3 sequence is 14 residues long. Germline V CDR1 and CDR2: MNHNS, SASEGT. The CDR3 protein is CASNEGSRNQPQHF. CDR3 bases: TGTGCCAGCAACGAGGGTTCGCGCAATCAGCCCCAGCATTTT.

The chain recombines TRBV4-3 with TRBJ2-1; no clear D. This CDR3 has 12 residues. Germline V gene data show CDR1 as LGHNA and CDR2 as YSLEER. Trimming took off 0 bases at V and 7 bases at J, with 4 bases between the two ends. CDR3 coding DNA: TGCGCCAGCAGCCAAGATCGTAATGAGCAGTTCTTC. This gives the protein CASSQDRNEQFF.

The chain recombines TRBV6-5 with TRBJ2-7; no definite D call. V lost 6 bases to trimming and J lost 6 bases, with 9 bases between them. Germline V gene data show CDR1 as MNHEY and CDR2 as SVGAGI. The CDR3 is made up of 11 amino acids. The DNA for the CDR3 is TGTGCCAGCAGGGATCAGGTCGAGCAGTACTTC. It translates to CASRDQVEQYF.